Below, 32 T cell receptor beta chains from the same sample are listed, as sequenced in a study of identical twins. TCRdb reprocessed the 5' RACE reads via MiXCR and lists one record per CDR3 protein. The table has over 550,000 distinct CDR3 sequences, about 7% seen once. This sample also appeared in a second study, on yellow fever vaccine responses in identical twins.

The sample consisted of PBMCs. These receptors were obtained from a woman under 30 in good health.

The genes are TRBV7-6 and TRBJ2-5; D perhaps matches TRBD2 (7 bases). The CDR3 spans 19 residues. With 5 bases removed from V and 1 base from J, the gap between germline ends came to 26 bases. Germline V gene sequence: CDR1 SGHVS, CDR2 FNYEAQ. DNA of the CDR3: TGTGCCAGCAGCCCCTCGGGACTACGAGGGGGGAAACTCCAAGAGACCCAGTACTTC. It specifies CASSPSGLRGGKLQETQYF.

This clonotype was seen more than once but under ten times. The rearrangement links TRBV7-2 to TRBJ2-5, with D possibly called TRBD1 or TRBD2 (5 bases each). V gave up 2 bases and J gave up 2 bases, with 9 bases separating them. The germline V gene has CDR1 SGHTA and CDR2 FQGNSA. There are 14 residues in the CDR3. The chain's CDR3 is CASSLWGIQETQYF. The CDR3 DNA reads TGTGCCAGCAGCTTATGGGGGATTCAAGAGACCCAGTACTTC.

The chain joins TRBV9 to TRBJ1-5; D call uncertain. Germline V gene sequence: CDR1 SGDLS, CDR2 YYNGEE. CDR3 length: 14 amino acids. Trimming cost V 0 bases and J 6 bases, with 10 bases left between them. Here the CDR3 reads CASSVAPDGQPQHF. CDR3 bases: TGTGCCAGCAGCGTAGCCCCCGACGGTCAGCCCCAGCATTTT.

This clonotype came up a few times. The rearrangement uses TRBV10-3 and TRBJ2-3, with 9 bases aligning to TRBD2. Losses at the gene ends were 3 bases for V and 2 bases for J; bases not matched to a gene: 6. Germline V gene sequence: CDR1 ENHRY, CDR2 SYGVKD. The CDR3 covers 16 residues. CDR3 coding DNA: TGTGCCATCAGTGACTTTCTAGCGGGAAACACAGATACGCAGTATTTT. Residues: CAISDFLAGNTDTQYF.

This clonotype came up many times. The V and J genes are TRBV20-1 and TRBJ2-7, with 14 bases matching TRBD2. From germline, CDR1 is DFQATT and CDR2 SNEGSKA (reference sequence). The CDR3 runs 14 residues. V gave up 6 bases and J gave up 4 bases; unmatched junction bases: 5. The CDR3 DNA follows: TGCAGTGCAAAGACTAGCGGGAGGGGGTACGAGCAGTACTTC. It specifies CSAKTSGRGYEQYF.

This clonotype was observed at least ten times. The chain uses TRBV4-2 and TRBJ2-3; 11 positions match TRBD2. Germline-derived CDR1 and CDR2 are LGHNA and YNFKEQ. Germline trimming cut 4 bases from V and 5 bases from J; bases unmatched to any gene: 5. The CDR3 is 15 residues long. The CDR3 DNA follows: TGTGCCAGCAGCCCCTATAGCGGGGGGGAAGATACGCAGTATTTT. It is translated as CASSPYSGGEDTQYF.

This clonotype was seen a handful of times. V is TRBV29-1 and J is TRBJ2-3, with TRBD2 matching over 9 bases. The CDR3 length is 15 residues. Losses at the gene ends were 5 bases for V and 2 bases for J; bases not matched to a gene: 8. Germline CDR1 SQVTM, CDR2 ANQGSEA. The CDR3: CSVYGLAGNTDTQYF. The CDR3 DNA sequence: TGCAGCGTTTATGGCCTAGCGGGGAACACAGATACGCAGTATTTT.

This clonotype occurred a few times. The chain combines TRBV6-5 with TRBJ2-2, with 7 bases lining up with TRBD2. From germline, CDR1 is MNHEY and CDR2 SVGAGI. This CDR3 contains 17 residues. J gave up 0 bases and V 1 base, and 5 bases lay outside the gene matches. CDR3 sequence: CASSYFASGANTGELFF. The CDR3 DNA reads as TGTGCCAGCAGTTACTTCGCTAGCGGCGCGAACACCGGGGAGCTGTTTTTT.

In its sample, this clonotype was seen a few times. The CDR3 DNA is TGCGCCAGCCAAGCTGAACACATGCAGTTCTTC. This codes for CASQAEHMQFF. The chain links TRBV5-1 to TRBJ2-1; no definite D call. The CDR3 contains 11 residues. Germline V CDR1 and CDR2: SGHRS, YFSETQ. V was trimmed by 7 bases and J by 12 bases, leaving 14 bases between them. The full variable domain, with the rest looked up from reference TRBV5-1 and TRBJ2-1, is KAGVTQTPRYLIKTRGQQVTLSCSPISGHRSVSWYQQTPGQGLQFLFEYFSETQRNKGNFPGRFSGRQFSNSRSEMNVSTLELGDSALYLCASQAEHMQFFGPGTRLTVL.

The chain joins TRBV20-1 to TRBJ2-7, with D maybe TRBD1 (5 bases). Germline V CDR1 and CDR2: DFQATT, SNEGSKA (reference sequence). CDR3 length: 15 residues. The V end lost 1 base, the J end lost 5 bases, and 18 bases lay between the germline ends. CDR3 in DNA: TGCAGTGCTAGAGGATTAGGGGCTTATGAAAACGAGCAGTACTTC. As protein: CSARGLGAYENEQYF.

This clonotype was seen repeatedly, ten times or more. This CDR3 is CASSESKWSEKLFF. The CDR3 nucleotides read TGTGCCAGCAGTGAATCCAAGTGGAGTGAAAAACTGTTTTTT. This rearrangement joins TRBV2 to TRBJ1-4; D unclear. Germline V gene lookup returns CDR1 SNHLY and CDR2 FYNNEI. The CDR3 is 14 amino acids. Trimming took 2 bases from V and 7 from J, leaving 11 bases between them. Together with reference TRBV2 and TRBJ1-4, the CDR3 gives the full variable domain: EPEVTQTPSHQVTQMGQEVILRCVPISNHLYFYWYRQILGQKVEFLVSFYNNEISEKSEIFDDQFSVERPDGSNFTLKIRSTKLEDSAMYFCASSESKWSEKLFFGSGTQLSVL.

This clonotype came up many times. The V and J genes are TRBV11-3 and TRBJ2-5, with TRBD2 identical over 8 bases. CDR3 length equals 15 residues. Unmatched junction bases numbered 8, after V lost 3 bases and J lost 5 bases. In germline, CDR1 is SGHNT, CDR2 YENEEA. CDR3: CASSFSGGPSETQYF. The CDR3, as DNA: TGTGCCAGCAGCTTCTCGGGAGGGCCCTCGGAGACCCAGTACTTC.

This clonotype has a handful of counts. The CDR3 bases are TGTGCCAGCAGCAATTACAGGGATAGGAATAATTCACCCCTCCACTTT. Its translation: CASSNYRDRNNSPLHF. This chain connects TRBV7-8 to TRBJ1-6, with D possibly TRBD1 on 6 matching bases. Per germline, CDR1 SGHVS and CDR2 FQNEAQ. Trimming left V 5 bases short and J 5 bases short, with 16 bases between. This CDR3 region has 16 residues.

This clonotype occurred a few times. The gene calls are TRBV27 and TRBJ2-3; tentatively, D is TRBD2 (6 bases). The length of the CDR3 is 14 residues. Germline CDR1 and CDR2: MNHEY and SMNVEV (reference sequence). Trimming cost V 0 bases and J 8 bases, with 12 bases left between them. In DNA, the CDR3 is TGTGCCAGCAGTTTATCCGGGGGTCAGGGTACGCAGTATTTT. It codes for CASSLSGGQGTQYF.

This clonotype was observed at least ten times. The V and J genes are TRBV4-1 and TRBJ1-3; weak D call: TRBD1 (6 bases). The V and J ends lost 0 bases and 4 bases respectively, with 16 bases between them. Per the germline V gene, CDR1 is MGHRA and CDR2 is YSYEKL. This CDR3 has 17 residues. CDR3: CASSQDPRGSSGNTIYF. The CDR3 DNA is TGCGCCAGCAGCCAAGACCCCAGGGGTAGCTCCGGAAACACCATATATTTT.

The table lists this clonotype with a few counts. V usage is TRBV7-8 and J usage is TRBJ1-2; D is perhaps TRBD1 (5 bases). The CDR3 is 14 residues long. The ends were cut back, 1 base at V and 7 bases at J, with 13 bases in the middle. Germline assignment: CDR1 SGHVS and CDR2 FQNEAQ. The CDR3 reads CASSLGGQGGGYTF. The CDR3 DNA follows: TGTGCCAGCAGCTTAGGCGGCCAGGGTGGTGGCTACACCTTC.

At least ten counts were recorded for this clonotype. The chain uses TRBV12-3 or TRBV12-4 and TRBJ1-4, with D hard to call. The V end was cut by 1 base, the J end by 5 bases, with 11 bases between. The CDR3 consists of 15 residues. The CDR3 sequence: CASSLGRRSNEKLFF. The CDR3 DNA reads as TGTGCCAGCAGTTTAGGTCGGAGATCCAATGAAAAACTGTTTTTT.

The CDR3: CASSPRDRGHNEQFF. In nucleotides, the CDR3 is TGTGCCAGCAGCCCTCGGGACAGGGGCCACAATGAGCAGTTCTTC. The gene calls are TRBV27 and TRBJ2-1; 10 nucleotides line up with TRBD1. This CDR3 has 15 amino acids. CDR1 is MNHEY and CDR2 is SMNVEV in the germline V gene (reference sequence). After removal of 6 bases from V and 5 bases from J, the junction contained 7 bases not matched to a gene.

In this sample, this clonotype turned up a few times. Here the CDR3 reads CSARMDEQFF. Here the CDR3 DNA reads TGCAGTGCTAGAATGGATGAGCAGTTCTTC. The genes are TRBV20-1 and TRBJ2-1; D unclear. CDR1 is DFQATT, CDR2 SNEGSKA, per germline (reference sequence). Trimming shortened V by 2 bases and J by 8 bases, and 4 bases separated the two germline ends. CDR3 length: 10 amino acids.

In its sample, this clonotype was seen a few times. The chain couples TRBV5-5 to TRBJ2-1; 13 bases agree with TRBD2. CDR1 is SGHKS and CDR2 is YYEKEE in the germline V gene (reference sequence). The CDR3 is 18 amino acids. V shed 4 bases and J 0 bases; nucleotides not matched to a gene: 7. In nucleotides, the CDR3 is TGTGCCAGCAGCGGACTAGCGGGGGTCTACAGCTCCTACAATGAGCAGTTCTTC. This encodes CASSGLAGVYSSYNEQFF.

This clonotype came up many times. The V and J genes are TRBV2 and TRBJ2-7; D unclear. Germline-derived CDR1 and CDR2 are SNHLY and FYNNEI. V was clipped by 9 bases and J by 1 base, with 7 bases between them. CDR3 length: 11 residues. The CDR3 DNA reads TGTGCCAGTGGATCTTCCTACGAGCAGTACTTC. Its protein is CASGSSYEQYF.

This clonotype has ten or more counts. The chain couples TRBV5-1 to TRBJ2-1, with D maybe TRBD2 (5 bases). The ends were cut back, 5 bases at V and 3 bases at J, with 6 bases in the middle. Germline assignment: CDR1 SGHRS and CDR2 YFSETQ. This CDR3 has 12 residues. CDR3 in amino acids: CASRRDYNEQFF. The CDR3 coding sequence is TGCGCCAGCAGGAGGGACTACAATGAGCAGTTCTTC.

This clonotype was seen many times. The rearrangement joins TRBV4-1 to TRBJ1-2; D perhaps matches TRBD1 (5 bases). V was shortened by 5 bases and J by 8 bases, with 21 bases between the two germline ends. This CDR3 comprises 15 residues. Per germline, CDR1 MGHRA and CDR2 YSYEKL. CDR3 sequence: CASSSTGMDGQGYTF. The CDR3 bases are TGCGCCAGCAGCTCCACCGGTATGGACGGACAAGGCTACACCTTC.

About this clonotype itself: One junction end disagrees with the germline gene, perhaps due to a read error. The V call is TRBV6-5, the J call TRBJ2-5; maybe TRBD1 (5 bases). Germline V CDR1 and CDR2: MNHEY, SVGAGI. The CDR3 loop spans 16 amino acids. CDR3: CASGYSTGSGQETQYF. The CDR3 DNA follows: TGTGCCAGCGGTTACTCCACAGGATCAGGTCAAGAGACCCAGTACTTC.

This clonotype was found a few times. This chain joins TRBV21-1 and TRBJ1-3; the table's D call, TRBD1, has no DNA check behind it. TRBV21-1 is a documented pseudogene. The CDR3 runs 14 residues. CDR3 coding DNA: TGTGCCAGCAGCAAAGGCAGGGTTCGGAACACCATATATTTT. Protein product: CASSKGRVRNTIYF.

The V and J genes are TRBV5-6 and TRBJ2-4, with a weak D call TRBD2 (5 bases). Trimming took off 0 bases at V and 0 bases at J, with 13 bases between the two ends. The CDR3 is 17 residues long. Germline values: CDR1 SGHDT, CDR2 YYEEEE. The CDR3 nucleotides read TGTGCCAGCAGCTTGGGCTCTAGAGGGAGAGCCAAAAACATTCAGTACTTC. Amino acid sequence: CASSLGSRGRAKNIQYF.

This clonotype was counted at least ten times. The gene calls are TRBV10-3 and TRBJ2-7, with D tentatively TRBD1 (5 bases). V lost 2 bases, J lost 5 bases, and 10 bases lay in between. Germline-derived CDR1 and CDR2 are ENHRY and SYGVKD. The CDR3 is made up of 13 amino acids. CDR3: CAISEGAGHEQYV. The DNA of the CDR3 is TGTGCCATCAGTGAGGGGGCCGGGCACGAGCAGTACGTC.

The chain recombines TRBV10-3 with TRBJ2-6; TRBD2 might be the D (6 bases). The CDR3 runs 15 residues. The ends were cut back, 7 bases at V and 4 bases at J, with 14 bases in the middle. CDR1 and CDR2 from the germline V gene are ENHRY and SYGVKD. CDR3 DNA sequence: TGTGCCATCACTGGAGGGGCGCAGGGGGCCAACGTCCTGACTTTC. It specifies CAITGGAQGANVLTF.

Ten or more counts support this clonotype. The chain joins TRBV6-1 to TRBJ1-1; the D is unclear. V lost 6 bases to trimming and J lost 4 bases, with 9 bases between them. Germline CDR1 MNHNS, CDR2 SASEGT. The CDR3 length is 12 residues. The CDR3: CASSGYGTEAFF. CDR3 DNA sequence: TGTGCCAGCAGCGGGTATGGCACTGAAGCTTTCTTT.

This clonotype appeared a few times. The V gene is TRBV13, the J gene TRBJ2-1, with 11 bases fitting TRBD1. Trimming took 5 bases from V and 9 from J; bases not matched to a gene: 6. CDR3 size: 14 residues. Looked up from germline, CDR1 is PRHDT and CDR2 is FYEKMQ (reference sequence). The CDR3 here is CASSPGTGGGEQFF. In nucleotides, the CDR3 is TGTGCCAGCAGCCCCGGGACAGGGGGTGGTGAGCAGTTCTTC.

This clonotype showed up many times. The chain's CDR3 is CSVDLGASDTQYF. Written as DNA, the CDR3 is TGCAGCGTTGATCTGGGGGCCTCAGATACGCAGTATTTT. This rearrangement joins TRBV29-1 to TRBJ2-3; D might be TRBD1 (6 bases). The CDR3 extends over 13 amino acids. Germline values: CDR1 SQVTM, CDR2 ANQGSEA. The germline V and J ends were trimmed by 3 bases and 4 bases, with 11 bases remaining between them.

The chain is built from TRBV24-1 and TRBJ1-5; D is uncertain. The V gene's germline CDR1 is KGHDR and CDR2 SFDVKD. The CDR3 has 13 residues. V was cut by 2 bases and J by 7 bases, with 8 bases left in between. The CDR3 DNA reads as TGTGCCACCAGTGATTGGAGTGACCAGCCCCAGCATTTT. The encoded protein is CATSDWSDQPQHF.